This passage covers 3 T cell receptor beta chains from one sample sequenced in a study of blood T cell repertoires in COVID-19. Using immunoSEQ multiplex PCR, the repertoire was profiled, and TCRdb retains in-frame clones only, with some absent. The repertoire holds 150,000 to 200,000 clones, with 81% as singletons. Material: peripheral blood. The receptors derive from a man in his sixties with active or convalescent COVID-19.

This sequence joins TRBV15 and TRBJ2-7; 8 nucleotides match TRBD1. The CDR3 is made up of 17 amino acids. The J segment lost 5 bases and the V segment lost 1 base, leaving 13 bases of the junction unmatched. Germline V gene lookup returns CDR1 LNHNV and CDR2 YYDKDF (reference sequence). DNA of the CDR3: TGTGCCACCAGCAGAGTCCAGGGGGCAGGGGCTAAGAACGAGCAGTACTTC. Protein: CATSRVQGAGAKNEQYF.

The chain carries TRBV11-1 and TRBJ1-4, with a weak D call TRBD1 (5 bases). Germline assignment: CDR1 SGHAT and CDR2 FQDESV (reference sequence). V gave up 0 bases and J gave up 3 bases, with 8 bases separating them. CDR3 length: 15 amino acids. The CDR3 sequence: CASSLARGPNEKLFF. In DNA form, the CDR3 reads TGTGCCAGCAGCTTAGCGCGGGGACCTAATGAAAAACTGTTTTTT. The full variable domain, its missing parts supplied by reference TRBV11-1 and TRBJ1-4, is EAEVAQSPRYKITEKSQAVAFWCDPISGHATLYWYRQILGQGPELLVQFQDESVVDDSQLPKDRFSAERLKGVDSTLKIQPAELGDSAMYLCASSLARGPNEKLFFGSGTQLSVL.

This clone was counted once. This chain links TRBV11-2 with TRBJ2-3; possibly TRBD2 for D (6 bases). Trimming pared 0 bases from V and 10 bases from J, leaving 14 bases between. The length of the CDR3 is 14 residues. CDR1 SGHAT and CDR2 FQNNGV come from the germline V gene. The CDR3 region is CASSLDRTSRSQYF. CDR3 in DNA: TGTGCCAGCAGCTTAGACCGTACTAGCCGATCGCAGTATTTT.